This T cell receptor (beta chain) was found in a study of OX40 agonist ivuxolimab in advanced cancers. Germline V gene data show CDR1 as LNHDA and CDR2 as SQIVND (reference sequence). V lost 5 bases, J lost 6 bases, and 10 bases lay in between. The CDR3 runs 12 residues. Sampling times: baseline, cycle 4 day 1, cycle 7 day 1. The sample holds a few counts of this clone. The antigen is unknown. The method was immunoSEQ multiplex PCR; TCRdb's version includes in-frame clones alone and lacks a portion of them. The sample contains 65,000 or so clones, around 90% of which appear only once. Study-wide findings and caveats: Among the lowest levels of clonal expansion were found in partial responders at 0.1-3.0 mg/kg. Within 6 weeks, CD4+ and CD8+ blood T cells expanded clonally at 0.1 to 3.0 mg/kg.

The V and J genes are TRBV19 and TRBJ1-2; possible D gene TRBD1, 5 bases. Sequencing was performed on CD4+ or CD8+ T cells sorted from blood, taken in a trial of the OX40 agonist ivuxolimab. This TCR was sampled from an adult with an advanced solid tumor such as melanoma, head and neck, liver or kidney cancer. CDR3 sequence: CASSVQGDGYTF. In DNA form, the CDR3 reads TGTGCCAGTAGTGTGCAGGGTGATGGCTACACCTTC. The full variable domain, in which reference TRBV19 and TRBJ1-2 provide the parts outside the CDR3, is DGGITQSPKYLFRKEGQNVTLSCEQNLNHDAMYWYRQDPGQGLRLIYYSQIVNDFQKGDIAEGYSVSREKKESFPLTVTSAQKNPTAFYLCASSVQGDGYTFGSGTRLTVV.